This T cell receptor beta chain was sequenced during a study of T cell responses to AZD1222 COVID-19 vaccine. Study observations and caveats: Spike-specific TCR breadth rose after two AZD1222 doses, and depth rose as well. The study found vaccine-associated CD4 TCRs spanning spike, dominant at 160-218 and 743-854.

J lost 2 bases, V lost 5 bases, and 8 bases had no gene match. This CDR3 is built from 15 residues. Germline V gives CDR1 SNHLY, CDR2 FYNNEI. With respect to this clone: Its antigen is not known.

The method was immunoSEQ multiplex PCR; TCRdb's version includes in-frame clones alone and lacks a portion of them. This table holds some 140,000 clones, 91% found once. The rearrangement links TRBV2 to TRBJ2-7; 8 nucleotides align to TRBD2. The sequencing here drew on peripheral blood, taken on day 0 of AZD1222 vaccination. The receptor's source is an adult in good health. The CDR3 sequence: CASSPRLANTYEQYF. The CDR3 bases are TGTGCCAGCAGTCCGAGACTAGCGAACACCTACGAGCAGTACTTC.